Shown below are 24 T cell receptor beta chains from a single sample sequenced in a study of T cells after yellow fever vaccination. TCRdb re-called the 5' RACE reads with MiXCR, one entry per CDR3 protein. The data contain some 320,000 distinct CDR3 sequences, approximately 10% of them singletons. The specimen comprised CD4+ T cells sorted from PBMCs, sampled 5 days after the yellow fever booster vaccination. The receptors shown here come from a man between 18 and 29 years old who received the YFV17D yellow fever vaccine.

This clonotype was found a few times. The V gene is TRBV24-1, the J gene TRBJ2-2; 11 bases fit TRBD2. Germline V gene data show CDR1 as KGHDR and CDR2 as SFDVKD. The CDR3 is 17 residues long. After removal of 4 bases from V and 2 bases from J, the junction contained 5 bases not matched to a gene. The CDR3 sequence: CATSDPGTSGNTGELFF. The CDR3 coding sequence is TGTGCCACCAGTGACCCCGGGACTAGCGGTAACACCGGGGAGCTGTTTTTT.

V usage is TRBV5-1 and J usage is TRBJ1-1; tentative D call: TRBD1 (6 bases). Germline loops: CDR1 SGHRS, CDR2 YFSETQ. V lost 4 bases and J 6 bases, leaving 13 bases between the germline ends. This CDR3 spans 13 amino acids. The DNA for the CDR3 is TGCGCCAGCAGCCAGGGGAGCTTGGCTGAAGCTTTCTTT. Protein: CASSQGSLAEAFF. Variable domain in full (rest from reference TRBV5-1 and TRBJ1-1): KAGVTQTPRYLIKTRGQQVTLSCSPISGHRSVSWYQQTPGQGLQFLFEYFSETQRNKGNFPGRFSGRQFSNSRSEMNVSTLELGDSALYLCASSQGSLAEAFFGQGTRLTVV.

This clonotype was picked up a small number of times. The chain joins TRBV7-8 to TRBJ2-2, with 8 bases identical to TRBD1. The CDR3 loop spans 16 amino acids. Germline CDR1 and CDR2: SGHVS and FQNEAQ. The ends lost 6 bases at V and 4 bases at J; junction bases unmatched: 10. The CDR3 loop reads CASRPTGVVFTGELFF. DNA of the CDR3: TGTGCCAGCAGGCCGACAGGGGTTGTTTTCACCGGGGAGCTGTTTTTT.

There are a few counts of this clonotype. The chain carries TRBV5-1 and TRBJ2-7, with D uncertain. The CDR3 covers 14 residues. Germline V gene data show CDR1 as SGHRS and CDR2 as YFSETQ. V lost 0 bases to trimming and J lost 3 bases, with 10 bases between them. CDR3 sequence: CASSLDPSSYEQYF. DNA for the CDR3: TGCGCCAGCAGCTTGGACCCTTCCAGCTACGAGCAGTACTTC.

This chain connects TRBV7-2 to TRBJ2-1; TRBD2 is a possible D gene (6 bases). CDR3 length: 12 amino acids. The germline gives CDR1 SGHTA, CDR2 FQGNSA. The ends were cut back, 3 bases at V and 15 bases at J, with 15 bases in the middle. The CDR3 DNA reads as TGTGCCAGCAGCTTGCCGGGACTGCGGACGTTCTTC. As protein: CASSLPGLRTFF. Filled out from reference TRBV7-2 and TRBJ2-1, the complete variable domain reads GAGVSQSPSNKVTEKGKDVELRCDPISGHTALYWYRQSLGQGLEFLIYFQGNSAPDKSGLPSDRFSAERTGGSVSTLTIQRTQQEDSAVYLCASSLPGLRTFFGPGTRLTVL.

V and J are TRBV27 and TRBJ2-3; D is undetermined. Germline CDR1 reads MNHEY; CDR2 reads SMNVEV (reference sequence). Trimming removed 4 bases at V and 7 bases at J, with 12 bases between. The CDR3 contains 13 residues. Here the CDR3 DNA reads TGTGCCAGCAGTTCGGCCAGCGTGAATACGCAGTATTTT. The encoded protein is CASSSASVNTQYF.

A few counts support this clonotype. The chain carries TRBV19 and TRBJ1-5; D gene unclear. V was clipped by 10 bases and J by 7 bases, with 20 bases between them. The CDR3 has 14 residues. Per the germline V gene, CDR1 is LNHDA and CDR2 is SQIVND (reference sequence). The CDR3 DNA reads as TGTGCCACTTCGAGTGCCGGAGGAGGACAGCCCCAGCATTTT. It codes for CATSSAGGGQPQHF.

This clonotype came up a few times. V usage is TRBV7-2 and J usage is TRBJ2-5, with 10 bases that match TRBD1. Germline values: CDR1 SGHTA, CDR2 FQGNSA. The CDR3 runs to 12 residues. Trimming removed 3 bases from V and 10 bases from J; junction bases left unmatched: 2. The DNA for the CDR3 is TGTGCCAGCAGCTTGGGACAGGGGATCCAGTACTTC. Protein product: CASSLGQGIQYF.

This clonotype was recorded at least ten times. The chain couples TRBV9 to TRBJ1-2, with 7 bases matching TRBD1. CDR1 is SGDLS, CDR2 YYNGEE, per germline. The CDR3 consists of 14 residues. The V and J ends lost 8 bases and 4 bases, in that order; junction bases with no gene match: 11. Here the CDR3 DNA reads TGTGCCAGTAGGCGAGGGGGCTACGTCTATGGCTACACCTTC. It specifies CASRRGGYVYGYTF.

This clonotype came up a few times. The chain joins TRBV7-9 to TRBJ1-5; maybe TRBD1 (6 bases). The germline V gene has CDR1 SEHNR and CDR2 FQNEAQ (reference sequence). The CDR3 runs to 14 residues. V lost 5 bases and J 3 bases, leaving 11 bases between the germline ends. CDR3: CASSDRQDNQPQHF. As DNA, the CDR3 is TGTGCCAGCAGCGACAGACAGGACAATCAGCCCCAGCATTTT.

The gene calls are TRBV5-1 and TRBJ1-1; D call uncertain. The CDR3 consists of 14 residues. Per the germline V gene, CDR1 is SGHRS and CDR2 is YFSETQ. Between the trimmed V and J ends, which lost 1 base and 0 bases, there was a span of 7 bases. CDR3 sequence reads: CASSLWQMNTEAFF. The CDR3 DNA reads TGCGCCAGCAGCTTGTGGCAGATGAACACTGAAGCTTTCTTT.

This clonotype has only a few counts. CDR3 amino acids: CASSSRDRDEKLFF. As DNA, the CDR3 is TGTGCCAGCAGCTCCCGGGACAGGGACGAAAAACTGTTTTTT. The rearrangement links TRBV5-4 to TRBJ1-4, with 9 bases lining up with TRBD1. The V segment lost 3 bases and the J segment 8 bases; nucleotides outside the gene matches: 5. The CDR3 extends over 14 amino acids. Germline V gene data show CDR1 as SGHNT and CDR2 as YYREEE (reference sequence).

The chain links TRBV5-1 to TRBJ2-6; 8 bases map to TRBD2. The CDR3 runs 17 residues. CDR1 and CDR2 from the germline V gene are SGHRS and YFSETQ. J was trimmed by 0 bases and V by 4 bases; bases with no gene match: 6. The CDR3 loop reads CASSPTGGSSGANVLTF. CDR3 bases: TGCGCCAGCAGCCCTACGGGAGGGAGCTCTGGGGCCAACGTCCTGACTTTC.

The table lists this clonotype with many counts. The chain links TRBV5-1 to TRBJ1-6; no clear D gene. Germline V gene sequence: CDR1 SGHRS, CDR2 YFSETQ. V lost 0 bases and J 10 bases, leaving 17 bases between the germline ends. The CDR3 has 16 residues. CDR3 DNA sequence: TGCGCCAGCAGCTTGGATAGCGCAGGTTCGAGGTCACCCCTCCACTTT. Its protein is CASSLDSAGSRSPLHF. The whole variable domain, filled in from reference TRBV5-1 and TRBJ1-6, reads KAGVTQTPRYLIKTRGQQVTLSCSPISGHRSVSWYQQTPGQGLQFLFEYFSETQRNKGNFPGRFSGRQFSNSRSEMNVSTLELGDSALYLCASSLDSAGSRSPLHFGNGTRLTVT.

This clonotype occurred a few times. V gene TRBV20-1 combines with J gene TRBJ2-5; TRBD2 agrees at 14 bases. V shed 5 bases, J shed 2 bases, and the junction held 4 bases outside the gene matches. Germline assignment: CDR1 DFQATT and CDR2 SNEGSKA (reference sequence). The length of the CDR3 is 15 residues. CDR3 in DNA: TGCAGTGCTGGGGGACTAGCGGGGGCACAAGAGACCCAGTACTTC. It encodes CSAGGLAGAQETQYF.

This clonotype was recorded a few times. The CDR3 reads CASSLIVGEAFF. In DNA form, the CDR3 reads TGTGCCAGCAGCTTAATCGTCGGTGAAGCTTTCTTT. The V gene is TRBV11-2, the J gene TRBJ1-1, with unresolved D. V lost 2 bases and J lost 7, with 8 bases in between. Germline V gene sequence: CDR1 SGHAT, CDR2 FQNNGV. This CDR3 region has 12 residues.

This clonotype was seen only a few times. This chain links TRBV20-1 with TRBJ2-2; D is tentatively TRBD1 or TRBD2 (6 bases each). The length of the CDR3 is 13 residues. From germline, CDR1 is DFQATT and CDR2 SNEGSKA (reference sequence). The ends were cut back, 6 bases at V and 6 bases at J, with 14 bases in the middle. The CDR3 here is CSAREGGPGELFF. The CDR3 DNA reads TGCAGTGCCCGAGAGGGGGGTCCCGGGGAGCTGTTTTTT.

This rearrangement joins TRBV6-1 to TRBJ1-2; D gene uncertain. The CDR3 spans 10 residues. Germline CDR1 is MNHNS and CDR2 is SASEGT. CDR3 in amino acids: CASSRLGYTF. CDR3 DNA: TGTGCGAGCTCCCGCCTGGGCTACACCTTC.

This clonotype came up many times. CDR3 sequence (DNA): TGCAGTGCTAGAGACAGGGGAGCCTACGAGCAGTACTTC. This gives the protein CSARDRGAYEQYF. The rearrangement links TRBV20-1 to TRBJ2-7; maybe TRBD1 (6 bases). Germline CDR1 is DFQATT and CDR2 is SNEGSKA (reference sequence). V gave up 0 bases and J gave up 2 bases, with 8 bases separating them. The CDR3 totals 13 residues.

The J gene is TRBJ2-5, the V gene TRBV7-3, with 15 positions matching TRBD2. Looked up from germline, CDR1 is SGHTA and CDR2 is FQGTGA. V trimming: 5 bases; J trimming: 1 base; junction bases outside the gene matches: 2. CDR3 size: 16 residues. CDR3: CASSKGLAGGQETQYF. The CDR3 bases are TGTGCCAGCAGCAAGGGACTAGCGGGGGGCCAAGAGACCCAGTACTTC.

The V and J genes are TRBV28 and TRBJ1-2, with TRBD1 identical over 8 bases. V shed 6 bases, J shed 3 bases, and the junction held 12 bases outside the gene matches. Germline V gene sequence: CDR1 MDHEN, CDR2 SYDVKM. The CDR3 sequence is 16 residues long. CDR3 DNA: TGTGCCAGCAGCTTGCCGGGACAGGTGTACTACTATGGCTACACCTTC. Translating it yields CASSLPGQVYYYGYTF.

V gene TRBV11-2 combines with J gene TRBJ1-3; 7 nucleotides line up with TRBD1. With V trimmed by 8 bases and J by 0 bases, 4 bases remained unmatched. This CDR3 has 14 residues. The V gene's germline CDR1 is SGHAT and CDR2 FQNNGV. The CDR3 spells CASGQVASGNTIYF. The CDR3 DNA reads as TGTGCCAGCGGACAGGTTGCCTCTGGAAACACCATATATTTT. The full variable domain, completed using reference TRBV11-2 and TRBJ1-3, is EAGVAQSPRYKIIEKRQSVAFWCNPISGHATLYWYQQILGQGPKLLIQFQNNGVVDDSQLPKDRFSAERLKGVDSTLKIQPAKLEDSAVYLCASGQVASGNTIYFGEGSWLTVV.

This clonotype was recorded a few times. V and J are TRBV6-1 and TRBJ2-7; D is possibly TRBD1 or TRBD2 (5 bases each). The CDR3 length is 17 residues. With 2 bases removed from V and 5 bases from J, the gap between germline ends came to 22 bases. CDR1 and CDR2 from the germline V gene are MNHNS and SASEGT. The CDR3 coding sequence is TGTGCCAGCAGTGAAATCGGTCCGGGACGGCCGGGGAACGAGCAGTACGTC. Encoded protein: CASSEIGPGRPGNEQYV.

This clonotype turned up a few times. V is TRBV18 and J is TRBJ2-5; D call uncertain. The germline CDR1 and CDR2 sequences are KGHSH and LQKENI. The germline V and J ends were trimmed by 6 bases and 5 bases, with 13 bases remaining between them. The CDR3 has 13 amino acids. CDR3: CASSSGRSETQYF. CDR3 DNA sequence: TGTGCCAGCTCTTCCGGACGAAGCGAGACCCAGTACTTC.